The clone carrying this T cell receptor beta chain was detected many times. This specimen belongs to a study of T-cell reconstitution after alpha-beta-depleted transplantation in children. Germline CDR1 and CDR2: SGHAT and FQNNGV. This CDR3 is built from 14 residues. The trim removed 5 bases at V and 5 bases at J, leaving 7 bases unmatched. Unique molecular identifiers featured in how the TCRbeta library was prepared. TCRdb processed the PCR reads anew with MiXCR; each CDR3 protein has one entry. The sample consists of about 610,000 distinct CDR3 sequences, roughly a tenth of them appearing once. This rearrangement joins TRBV11-2 to TRBJ1-1, with 8 nucleotides matching TRBD1. The sequence derives from a human donor who donated a stem cell graft to a child with acute myeloid leukemia. Here the sequenced sample was PBMCs from the stem cell graft donor, taken from the stem cell graft. The CDR3 DNA sequence: TGTGCCAGCAGCCCAACAGGGGGTAGGACTGAAGCTTTCTTT. It codes for CASSPTGGRTEAFF.